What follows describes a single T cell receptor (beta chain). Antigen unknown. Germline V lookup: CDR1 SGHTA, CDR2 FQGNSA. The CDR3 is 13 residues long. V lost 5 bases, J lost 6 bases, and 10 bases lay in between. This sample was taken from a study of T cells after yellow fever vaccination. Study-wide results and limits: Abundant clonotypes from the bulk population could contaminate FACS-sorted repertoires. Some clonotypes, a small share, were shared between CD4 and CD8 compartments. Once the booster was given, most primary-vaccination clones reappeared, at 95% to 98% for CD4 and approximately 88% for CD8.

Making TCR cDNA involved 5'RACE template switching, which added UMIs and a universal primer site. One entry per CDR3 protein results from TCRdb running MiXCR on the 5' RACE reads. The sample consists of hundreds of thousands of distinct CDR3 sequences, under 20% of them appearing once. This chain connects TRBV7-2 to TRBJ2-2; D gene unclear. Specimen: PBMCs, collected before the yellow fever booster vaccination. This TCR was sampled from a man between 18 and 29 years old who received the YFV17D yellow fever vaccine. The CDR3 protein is CASSQTFSGELFF. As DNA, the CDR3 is TGTGCCAGCAGCCAGACCTTTTCCGGGGAGCTGTTTTTT.